These T cell receptor beta chains were read from a single sample in a study of cytomegalovirus exposure and HLA in healthy donors. Assay: immunoSEQ multiplex PCR; the TCRdb copy retains only in-frame clones and omits some. Of 75,000 to 95,000 clones listed, roughly 63% are singletons. Sequencing was performed on PBMCs. These receptors originate from a man aged 45-65 years in good health and CMV-seronegative. The CDR3 runs from the conserved cysteine through the conserved F or W. The order of the fields is V gene, D gene, clone size, J gene, CDR3 DNA, CDR3 protein. D genes are given only for firm matches. Size is stated for part of the rows, as once, few or many counts, or as a class when the clone is expanded.

V gene: TRBV5-1
D gene: NA
clone size: NA
J gene: TRBJ1-2
CDR3 DNA: TGCGCCAGCAGCTTGGGCGGGGACTATGGCTACACCTTC
CDR3 protein: CASSLGGDYGYTF

V gene: TRBV7-3
D gene: NA
clone size: NA
J gene: TRBJ2-5
CDR3 DNA: TGTGCCAGCAGCCAGGGGTCTCAAGAGACCCAGTACTTC
CDR3 protein: CASSQGSQETQYF

V gene: TRBV12-5
D gene: NA
clone size: few
J gene: TRBJ2-6
CDR3 DNA: TGTGCTAGTGGCCCGATCAGCTCTGGGGCCAACGTCCTGACTTTC
CDR3 protein: CASGPISSGANVLTF

V gene: TRBV4-2
D gene: NA
clone size: NA
J gene: TRBJ1-3
CDR3 DNA: TGTGCCAGCAGCCAAGCCACGGGGGACTCTGGAAACACCATATATTTT
CDR3 protein: CASSQATGDSGNTIYF

V gene: TRBV14
D gene: TRBD1
clone size: NA
J gene: TRBJ1-6
CDR3 DNA: TGTGCCAGCAGCCCGGGACAGCCCAATTCACCCCTCCACTTT
CDR3 protein: CASSPGQPNSPLHF

V gene: TRBV5-4
D gene: NA
clone size: NA
J gene: TRBJ2-5
CDR3 DNA: TGTGCCAGCTCCAGTGGGACTGGTAAAGAGACCCAGTACTTC
CDR3 protein: CASSSGTGKETQYF

V gene: TRBV6-5
D gene: TRBD1
clone size: NA
J gene: TRBJ2-1
CDR3 DNA: TGTGCCAGCAGTTATCCCGGGACAGGGTATGAGCAGTTCTTC
CDR3 protein: CASSYPGTGYEQFF

V gene: TRBV11-3
D gene: TRBD2
clone size: NA
J gene: TRBJ2-1
CDR3 DNA: TGTGCCAGCAGCCCGCTAGCGGGAGGGCCGTTGAATGAGCAGTTCTTC
CDR3 protein: CASSPLAGGPLNEQFF

V gene: TRBV4-3
D gene: TRBD1
clone size: NA
J gene: TRBJ1-2
CDR3 DNA: TGCGCCAGCAGCCATGTAGGGACAGACTACGTTAGTGGCTACACCTTC
CDR3 protein: CASSHVGTDYVSGYTF

V gene: TRBV9
D gene: TRBD2
clone size: few
J gene: TRBJ2-3
CDR3 DNA: TGTGCCAGCAGCGTAGTAACTAGCGGGGATACGCAGTATTTT
CDR3 protein: CASSVVTSGDTQYF